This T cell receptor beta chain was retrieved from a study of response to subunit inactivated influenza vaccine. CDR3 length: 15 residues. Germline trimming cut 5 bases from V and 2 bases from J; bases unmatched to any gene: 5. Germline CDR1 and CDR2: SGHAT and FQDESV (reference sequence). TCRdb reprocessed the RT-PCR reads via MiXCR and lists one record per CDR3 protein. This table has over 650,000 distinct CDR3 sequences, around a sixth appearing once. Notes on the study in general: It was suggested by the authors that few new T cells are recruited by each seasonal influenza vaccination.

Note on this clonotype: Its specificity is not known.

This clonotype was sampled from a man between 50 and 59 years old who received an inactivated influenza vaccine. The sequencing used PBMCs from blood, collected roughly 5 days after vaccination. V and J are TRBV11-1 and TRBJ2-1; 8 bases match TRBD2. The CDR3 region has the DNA TGTGCCAGCAGCGTTAGCGGGGTAACCTACAATGAGCAGTTCTTC. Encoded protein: CASSVSGVTYNEQFF.